Described below is a single T cell receptor beta chain sequence and its context. Germline V lookup: CDR1 LGHNA, CDR2 YSLEER. The junction had 4 bases not matched to a gene; V was cut back by 3 bases and J by 0 bases. The CDR3 is made up of 16 amino acids. This entry is derived from a study of shared T cell receptors in the human thymus. Libraries were prepared by immunoSEQ multiplex PCR; TCRdb keeps only in-frame clonotypes and omits some of them. Among approximately 580,000 clones listed, about four fifths were seen once. The data were also submitted as part of a second study, on human thymus T cells. This second study notes: Corrective cardiac surgery supplied the resected thymus tissue.

The receptor's source is a boy younger than two with a congenital heart defect. The chain recombines TRBV4-3 with TRBJ2-7; 11 nucleotides agree with TRBD1. Sequenced input: thymocytes. The CDR3 nucleotides read TGCGCCAGCAGCCATGACGGACAGGGGGCCTCCTACGAGCAGTACTTC. It specifies CASSHDGQGASYEQYF.